This T cell receptor (beta chain) was recorded in a study of cytomegalovirus exposure and HLA in healthy donors. Looking at the study overall: The roughly 120 validation repertoires matched the 500 to 750 first-cohort repertoires in platform, a later analysis reported.

This clone was counted between two and nine times. The antigen is unknown. The CDR3 has 14 residues. From germline, CDR1 is SGHVS and CDR2 FQNEAQ. The germline V and J ends were trimmed by 1 base and 3 bases, with 9 bases remaining between them. It was the 120-subject validation cohort, separate from the approximately 700-subject first cohort, to which the donors belonged. Study-level results: The study listed roughly 160 cytomegalovirus-associated TCR beta chains.

The protocol was immunoSEQ multiplex PCR, while the TCRdb copy is restricted to in-frame clones and leaves out a portion. The sample contains 200,000 or so clones, 65% to 90% of which appear only once. The chain combines TRBV7-8 with TRBJ1-2, with D hard to call. The TCR originated in a woman under 40 in good health and CMV-seropositive. Input material: PBMCs. The CDR3 here is CASSLGTGDYGYTF. CDR3 coding DNA: TGTGCCAGCAGCTTAGGAACGGGTGACTATGGCTACACCTTC.